These 10 T cell receptor beta chains originate from one sample sequenced in a study of blood T cell repertoires in COVID-19. Produced via immunoSEQ multiplex PCR; TCRdb's table is partial and in-frame only. Of about 220,000 clones in the sample, about 79% were seen once. Sequenced: PBMCs or T cells enriched from blood (not recorded which). These receptors came from a woman aged 60-75 years who had recovered from COVID-19.

This clone was seen once. V gene TRBV5-1 combines with J gene TRBJ1-4; 9 positions agree with TRBD1. This CDR3 spans 15 amino acids. Losses at the gene ends were 3 bases for V and 3 bases for J; bases not matched to a gene: 3. The germline V gene encodes CDR1 SGHRS and CDR2 YFSETQ. The CDR3 DNA reads as TGCGCCAGCAGCTCGCGGACAGGGGCTAATGAAAAACTGTTTTTT. Translation: CASSSRTGANEKLFF.

The chain joins TRBV11-1 to TRBJ2-5, with 8 bases identical to TRBD1. CDR1 is SGHAT, CDR2 FQDESV, per germline (reference sequence). V lost 2 bases, J lost 5 bases, and 10 bases stayed unmatched. The CDR3 sequence is 16 residues long. The CDR3 coding sequence is TGTGCCAGCAGCTTACTTACGGCAGGGGGCACGGAGACCCAGTACTTC. It codes for CASSLLTAGGTETQYF. Combining the CDR3 with reference TRBV11-1 and TRBJ2-5 gives the whole variable domain EAEVAQSPRYKITEKSQAVAFWCDPISGHATLYWYRQILGQGPELLVQFQDESVVDDSQLPKDRFSAERLKGVDSTLKIQPAELGDSAMYLCASSLLTAGGTETQYFGPGTRLLVL.

This chain uses TRBV7-9 with TRBJ1-6; the D is unclear. The germline V gene encodes CDR1 SEHNR and CDR2 FQNEAQ (reference sequence). The CDR3 totals 13 residues. V lost 5 bases and J 10 bases, leaving 12 bases between the germline ends. DNA for the CDR3: TGTGCCAGCAGCCCTGGACTACAATCACCCCTCCACTTT. Translation gives CASSPGLQSPLHF.

The chain is built from TRBV4-3 and TRBJ1-4; no clear D gene. Germline assignment: CDR1 LGHNA and CDR2 YSLEER. Trimming left V 0 bases short and J 8 bases short, with 7 bases between. The CDR3 has 13 residues. The CDR3 protein is CASSQDPREKLFF. The CDR3 bases are TGCGCCAGCAGCCAAGATCCTCGGGAAAAACTGTTTTTT.

The rearrangement links TRBV12-5 to TRBJ2-4, with 15 bases lining up with TRBD2. The germline gives CDR1 LGHNT, CDR2 FRNRAP. V lost 4 bases, J lost 15 bases, and 10 bases stayed unmatched. The CDR3 extends over 15 amino acids. CDR3 DNA: TGTGCTAGTGGTTCCCCGGGACTAGCGGGAGGACCAGGGTACTTC. Protein sequence: CASGSPGLAGGPGYF.

The genes are TRBV3-1 (or the pseudogene TRBV3-2) and TRBJ2-1, with 12 bases aligning to TRBD2. The CDR3 has 17 residues. Trimming at V came to 4 bases and at J to 6 bases, leaving 10 bases not matched to a gene. The germline V gene has CDR1 LGHDT and CDR2 YNNKEL (reference sequence). The DNA for the CDR3 is TGTGCCAGCAGCCGAAGGTGGACTAGCGGGGCCGGCAATGAGCAGTTCTTC. Protein: CASSRRWTSGAGNEQFF.

The V gene is TRBV7-9, the J gene TRBJ2-3; tentatively, D is TRBD2 (6 bases). The germline V and J ends were trimmed by 2 bases and 6 bases, with 9 bases remaining between them. CDR3 length: 13 amino acids. CDR1 and CDR2 (germline): SEHNR, FQNEAQ (reference sequence). The CDR3, as DNA: TGTGCCAGCAGCTTATCGCGGGGCGATACGCAGTATTTT. Translated, it gives CASSLSRGDTQYF.

J is TRBJ2-2 and V is TRBV5-4; TRBD1 is a possible D gene (5 bases). Germline V gene sequence: CDR1 SGHNT, CDR2 YYREEE (reference sequence). The CDR3 is made up of 16 amino acids. Deletions cut 2 bases from V and 1 base from J, with 12 bases between. CDR3 protein: CASSLDPTGNTGELFF. The CDR3 nucleotides are TGTGCCAGCAGCTTAGATCCTACAGGGAACACCGGGGAGCTGTTTTTT.

The chain couples TRBV18 to TRBJ1-5, with 9 bases lining up with TRBD1. Per germline, CDR1 KGHSH and CDR2 LQKENI. Unmatched junction bases numbered 8, after V lost 5 bases and J lost 6 bases. This CDR3 contains 15 residues. The CDR3 reads CASSKDRGGGQPQHF. In DNA, the CDR3 is TGTGCCAGCTCAAAGGACAGGGGTGGAGGTCAGCCCCAGCATTTT. The whole variable domain, remainder taken from reference TRBV18 and TRBJ1-5, is NAGVMQNPRHLVRRRGQEARLRCSPMKGHSHVYWYRQLPEEGLKFMVYLQKENIIDESGMPKERFSAEFPKEGPSILRIQQVVRGDSAAYFCASSKDRGGGQPQHFGDGTRLSIL.

This clone was observed a single time. The rearrangement links TRBV5-5 to TRBJ1-2; TRBD1 is a possible D gene (5 bases). Germline CDR1 is SGHKS and CDR2 is YYEKEE (reference sequence). The CDR3 runs 15 residues. Between the trimmed V and J ends, which lost 1 base and 4 bases, there was a span of 14 bases. CDR3 nucleotide sequence: TGTGCCAGCAGCTTGCGTATGGACGGGGGCTATGGCTACACCTTC. Translating gives CASSLRMDGGYGYTF.